A selection of T cell receptor beta chains follows, all from one sample in a study of blood T cell repertoires in COVID-19. Generated by immunoSEQ multiplex PCR, the TCRdb table keeps only in-frame clones and is missing some. The data hold more than 70,000 clones, with approximately 90% observed a single time. The sample was peripheral blood. The source is a man over 45 with acute or convalescent COVID-19. The CDR3 runs from the conserved cysteine through the conserved F or W. The order of the fields is clone size, J gene, D gene, V gene, CDR3 protein, CDR3 DNA. A D gene is named only where the DNA matches it firmly. Not every row has a clone size; where given, it reads once, few, many or a size class.

>.|TRBJ1-3|TRBD1|TRBV5-4
CASSLGARGQGNTIYF
TGTGCCAGCAGCTTGGGAGCCAGGGGGCAAGGAAACACCATATATTTT
>.|TRBJ1-2|.|TRBV13
CASSPRASGGYTF
TGTGCCAGCAGCCCGAGGGCCTCCGGAGGCTACACCTTC
>.|TRBJ1-2|.|TRBV5-1
CASSRQGRSGDGYTF
TGCGCCAGCAGCAGACAAGGGAGATCCGGTGATGGCTACACCTTC
>.|TRBJ2-7|TRBD1|TRBV6-5
CASRGTGGFYEQYF
TGTGCCAGCAGGGGGACAGGGGGCTTCTACGAGCAGTACTTC
>.|TRBJ1-2|.|TRBV6-5
CASQRREGYGYTF
TGTGCCAGTCAACGAAGGGAGGGGTATGGCTACACCTTC
>.|TRBJ2-7|.|TRBV12-5
CASGLVASVAGNYEQYF
TGTGCTAGTGGTTTGGTAGCGTCTGTGGCGGGTAACTACGAGCAGTACTTC
>.|TRBJ1-5|TRBD1|TRBV6-1
CASSEGSRTGGNQPQHF
TGTGCCAGCAGTGAAGGTTCTCGGACAGGAGGCAATCAGCCCCAGCATTTT
>.|TRBJ1-6|.|TRBV3-1/TRBV3-2
CAELGAESSYNSPLHF
TGTGCCGAACTAGGTGCGGAAAGCTCCTATAATTCACCCCTCCACTTT
>once|TRBJ2-7|.|TRBV6-5
CASRTRQEAPYEQYF
TGTGCCAGCAGGACCAGACAGGAAGCCCCCTACGAGCAGTACTTC
>.|TRBJ1-3|.|TRBV6-5
CASSAGNTIYF
TGTGCCAGCTCAGCTGGAAACACCATATATTTT
>.|TRBJ1-6|TRBD1|TRBV19
CASKGARSYNSPLHF
TGTGCCAGTAAGGGGGCGAGATCTTATAATTCACCCCTCCACTTT
>.|TRBJ1-6|.|TRBV7-2
CASSLEGNSPLHF
TGTGCCAGCAGCCTAGAGGGGAATTCACCCCTCCACTTT
>once|TRBJ1-2|.|TRBV14
CASSQTRSGIGYTF
TGTGCCAGCAGCCAAACACGGAGTGGCATCGGCTACACCTTC
>.|TRBJ2-1|TRBD2|TRBV7-3
CASSLSSGGDNEQFF
TGTGCCAGCAGCTTATCCAGCGGGGGGGACAATGAGCAGTTCTTC
>.|TRBJ1-4|.|TRBV11-1
CASSATWTNEKLFF
TGTGCCAGCAGCGCCACTTGGACTAATGAAAAACTGTTTTTT
>.|TRBJ2-5|TRBD2|TRBV3-1/TRBV3-2
CASSGGTSKQETQYF
TGTGCCAGCAGCGGAGGGACTAGCAAGCAAGAGACCCAGTACTTC
>.|TRBJ1-5|TRBD1|TRBV19
CASSAPGGLGQPQHF
TGTGCCAGTAGTGCCCCAGGGGGCTTGGGTCAGCCCCAGCATTTT
>.|TRBJ1-5|.|TRBV7-2
CASSLEQPLTGRPQHF
TGTGCCAGCAGCTTAGAACAGCCACTCACAGGACGTCCCCAGCATTTT
>.|TRBJ2-1|.|TRBV18
CASSPPNIIGRNEQFF
TGTGCCAGCTCACCGCCTAATATAATCGGTCGCAATGAGCAGTTCTTC
>few|TRBJ1-2|TRBD1|TRBV6-5
CASSSGGQGELGYTF
TGTGCCAGCAGTTCGGGAGGACAGGGGGAACTTGGCTACACCTTC
>.|TRBJ2-5|.|TRBV6-5
CASSYRGEVGETQYF
TGTGCCAGCAGTTACCGCGGGGAGGTGGGGGAGACCCAGTACTTC
>few|TRBJ1-1|TRBD1|TRBV5-6
CASSLWTGDFEAFF
TGTGCCAGCAGCTTGTGGACAGGGGACTTTGAAGCTTTCTTT
>.|TRBJ1-3|.|TRBV15
CATSRDGGSGNTIYF
TGTGCCACCAGCAGAGACGGAGGCTCTGGAAACACCATATATTTT
>.|TRBJ2-1|TRBD2|TRBV5-5
CASSNWWSSGVPADEQFF
TGTGCCAGCAGCAATTGGTGGTCTAGCGGGGTCCCGGCGGATGAGCAGTTCTTC
>once|TRBJ1-1|.|TRBV6-5
CASRELVNTEAFF
TGTGCCAGCAGAGAGCTGGTGAACACTGAAGCTTTCTTT
>.|TRBJ1-1|.|TRBV29-1
CSVGASTEAFF
TGCAGCGTTGGGGCCAGCACTGAAGCTTTCTTT
>.|TRBJ1-1|.|TRBV6-5
CASSRAGTEAFF
TGTGCCAGCAGTAGGGCAGGGACTGAAGCTTTCTTT
>.|TRBJ2-6|TRBD1|TRBV5-4
CASSAWSGTGGTGANVLTF
TGTGCCAGCAGCGCCTGGTCCGGGACAGGGGGAACTGGGGCCAACGTCCTGACTTTC
>.|TRBJ1-1|.|TRBV15
CATSRDPRSTGKLNTEAFF
TGTGCCACCAGCAGAGATCCCCGCTCGACGGGAAAATTGAACACTGAAGCTTTCTTT
>.|TRBJ1-5|TRBD1|TRBV30
CAWSGTGSNQPQHF
TGTGCCTGGTCCGGGACAGGTTCCAATCAGCCCCAGCATTTT
>.|TRBJ2-3|TRBD2|TRBV7-9
CASSSGLAGADTQYF
TGTGCCAGCAGCTCCGGGCTAGCGGGGGCAGATACGCAGTATTTT
>.|TRBJ2-3|TRBD1|TRBV7-3
CASSSRTGGTDTQYF
TGTGCCAGCAGCTCCAGGACAGGGGGTACAGATACGCAGTATTTT
>.|TRBJ2-7|TRBD2|TRBV6-5
CASSYPGGGLREQYF
TGTGCCAGCAGTTACCCCGGGGGGGGTCTACGCGAGCAGTACTTC
>.|TRBJ1-1|.|TRBV28
CASLVGAMNTEAFF
TGTGCCAGCTTGGTGGGGGCGATGAACACTGAAGCTTTCTTT
>few|TRBJ1-1|.|TRBV29-1
CSVIGIATEAFF
TGCAGCGTGATCGGTATTGCCACTGAAGCTTTCTTT
>.|TRBJ1-5|.|TRBV6-6
CASSPRPTGLLNQPQHF
TGTGCCAGCAGTCCCCGACCGACAGGCTTACTCAATCAGCCCCAGCATTTT
>.|TRBJ2-5|TRBD1|TRBV2
CASRPGTGEETQYF
TGTGCCAGCAGACCGGGGACAGGGGAAGAGACCCAGTACTTC
>.|TRBJ1-2|.|TRBV30
CAWSVGGGNYGYTF
TGTGCCTGGAGTGTGGGAGGAGGCAACTATGGCTACACCTTC
>.|TRBJ2-5|.|TRBV5-1
CASSLEGVETQYF
TGCGCCAGCAGCTTGGAAGGGGTCGAGACCCAGTACTTC
>.|TRBJ2-3|.|TRBV24-1
CATSATDTQYF
TGTGCCACCAGTGCTACAGATACGCAGTATTTT
>.|TRBJ1-1|TRBD1|TRBV3-1/TRBV3-2
CASSQGTGFTEAFF
TGTGCCAGCAGCCAAGGGACAGGGTTCACTGAAGCTTTCTTT
>.|TRBJ1-2|.|TRBV30
CAWTMGETRVYGYTF
TGTGCCTGGACCATGGGAGAGACTCGGGTCTATGGCTACACCTTC
>.|TRBJ2-3|TRBD2|TRBV4-2
CASSQDRGGGTDTQYF
TGTGCCAGCAGCCAAGATCGGGGCGGGGGGACAGATACGCAGTATTTT
>.|TRBJ1-6|TRBD1|TRBV7-9
CASSLGDRDNSPLHF
TGTGCCAGCAGCTTAGGGGACAGGGATAATTCACCCCTCCACTTT
>.|TRBJ1-1|TRBD1|TRBV6-6
CASSPSPGQKNTEAFF
TGTGCCAGCAGTCCTTCCCCGGGACAGAAGAACACTGAAGCTTTCTTT
>once|TRBJ2-5|.|TRBV12-3/TRBV12-4
CASSSSQETQYF
.
>few|TRBJ2-1|.|TRBV5-1
CASSLDTPVSYNEQFF
TGCGCCAGCAGCTTGGATACCCCAGTGTCCTACAATGAGCAGTTCTTC
>.|TRBJ2-7|.|TRBV2
CASVQGSSPGEQYF
TGTGCCAGTGTTCAGGGGTCGTCTCCGGGGGAGCAGTACTTC
>.|TRBJ1-2|.|TRBV29-1
CSVEVPLGFGGGHTF
TGCAGCGTTGAAGTTCCCTTGGGTTTCGGGGGGGGCCACACCTTC
>.|TRBJ2-2|.|TRBV28
CASSPGPRRGELFF
TGTGCCAGCAGTCCTGGGCCCCGGCGCGGGGAGCTGTTTTTT
>.|TRBJ1-1|.|TRBV12-3/TRBV12-4
CASSFGVDTEAFF
TGTGCCAGCAGTTTCGGGGTGGACACTGAAGCTTTCTTT
>.|TRBJ1-2|.|TRBV5-1
CASSPTGANYGYTF
TGCGCCAGCTCTCCGACAGGAGCTAACTATGGCTACACCTTC
>.|TRBJ1-2|.|TRBV4-1
CASSQETGPRIDGYTF
TGCGCCAGCAGCCAAGAAACAGGACCGCGAATCGATGGCTACACCTTC
>.|TRBJ1-4|.|TRBV28
CASSEQGEKLFF
TGTGCCAGCAGTGAACAGGGAGAAAAACTGTTTTTT